This TCR beta chain appears in the sequencing data of a study of Graves' ophthalmopathy and Graves' hyperthyroidism. The V and J ends lost 2 bases and 7 bases respectively, with 10 bases between them. Per germline, CDR1 SGHNT and CDR2 YYREEE (reference sequence). The CDR3 totals 14 residues. Transcripts of RNA were the source for amplifying TCR beta CDR3 regions. HTBI primers were used in a first-round RT-PCR, which preceded a second-round multiplex PCR. From the multiplex PCR reads, TCRdb called clonotypes with MiXCR, one entry per CDR3 protein. Of around 660,000 distinct CDR3 sequences in the sample, over 40% were seen once.

This TCR was recovered from an adult man with Graves' ophthalmopathy. Sequencing was performed on peripheral blood. This chain links TRBV5-4 with TRBJ1-6; D may be TRBD1 (5 bases). The CDR3 DNA sequence: TGTGCCAGCAGCTTCCCCGGGGGAAATTCACCCCTCCACTTT. Residues: CASSFPGGNSPLHF.